Listed below are T cell receptor beta chains from one sample, sequenced in a study of T cell changes during pregnancy in multiple sclerosis. Assay used: immunoSEQ multiplex PCR; TCRdb lists only in-frame clones, some missing. The sample gives approximately 92,000 clones, roughly 92% of which show up once; 0.99% is in the top ten. The source material was peripheral blood, sampled after pregnancy. These receptors were obtained from a female donor with multiple sclerosis, enrolled in a pregnancy study. CDR3s include the opening cysteine and the closing phenylalanine or tryptophan. Each record gives: CDR3 DNA, CDR3 protein, D gene, V gene, clone size, J gene. The D gene is left open where the match is weak. Some rows mark clone size as missing; the rest say once, few, many or name a class of expanded clone.

DNA: TGTGCCAGCAGTTTTACGCAGTCGGGTAACACCGGGGAGCTGTTTTTT; CDR3: CASSFTQSGNTGELFF; D: -; V: TRBV28; size: -; J: TRBJ2-2
DNA: TGTGCCAGCAGCCAAGAACTAGCGGGAGGGCAGGGCGTCCAAGAGACCCAGTACTTC; CDR3: CASSQELAGGQGVQETQYF; D: TRBD2; V: TRBV4-2; size: once; J: TRBJ2-5
DNA: TGTGCCAGCAGCGCATCCGGGACAGTCTCCGAGCAGTACTTC; CDR3: CASSASGTVSEQYF; D: TRBD1; V: TRBV9; size: once; J: TRBJ2-7
DNA: TGTGCCAGGAGCCGGGACACGGAAGAGACCCAGTACTTC; CDR3: CARSRDTEETQYF; D: -; V: TRBV2; size: -; J: TRBJ2-5
DNA: TGTGCCAGCAGCTCCATTTCCGGACAGGGGGTTTATGGCTACACCTTC; CDR3: CASSSISGQGVYGYTF; D: TRBD1; V: TRBV6-6; size: once; J: TRBJ1-2
DNA: TGTGCCCTGGAGGAACTTGGCGAGCAGTACTTC; CDR3: CALEELGEQYF; D: -; V: TRBV6-1; size: -; J: TRBJ2-7
DNA: TGTGCCAGCAGCTTGGTAGGGGAAGGAAACACCATATATTTT; CDR3: CASSLVGEGNTIYF; D: -; V: TRBV5-4; size: -; J: TRBJ1-3
DNA: TGTGCCAGCAGAGGAAATACACTAGCGGGGTACAATGAGCAGTTCTTC; CDR3: CASRGNTLAGYNEQFF; D: TRBD2; V: TRBV7-2; size: once; J: TRBJ2-1
DNA: TGCGCCAGCAGTAATAGCGGGAGATTTTCCTACGAGCAGTACTTC; CDR3: CASSNSGRFSYEQYF; D: TRBD2; V: TRBV10-1; size: -; J: TRBJ2-7
DNA: TGTGCCAGTAACCCAGGGATTAACACTGAAGCTTTCTTT; CDR3: CASNPGINTEAFF; D: -; V: TRBV19; size: -; J: TRBJ1-1
DNA: TGTGCCAGCAGCGTAGGGGGTGGACTAGACTACAATGAGCAGTTCTTC; CDR3: CASSVGGGLDYNEQFF; D: TRBD2; V: TRBV9; size: -; J: TRBJ2-1
DNA: TGTGCCTGGAGTCCCCGTTCAGGGGCGCGCGAGCAGTACTTC; CDR3: CAWSPRSGAREQYF; D: -; V: TRBV30; size: -; J: TRBJ2-7
DNA: TGTGCCAGCTCACCACTAGATGCCTATGGCTACACCTTC; CDR3: CASSPLDAYGYTF; D: -; V: TRBV18; size: -; J: TRBJ1-2
DNA: TGCGCCAGCAGCCGAGAAGGGACAGGGAGATACAATGAGCAGTTCTTC; CDR3: CASSREGTGRYNEQFF; D: TRBD1; V: TRBV5-1; size: -; J: TRBJ2-1
DNA: TGTGCCAGCAGCTTTTACGGGGGAGGGTCCGAGCAGTACTTC; CDR3: CASSFYGGGSEQYF; D: TRBD2; V: TRBV5-5; size: -; J: TRBJ2-7
DNA: TGTGCCAGCAGCTCCTCAAGCGGGAGGCCGTACTTC; CDR3: CASSSSSGRPYF; D: TRBD2; V: TRBV6-5; size: -; J: TRBJ2-7